The present T cell receptor beta chain was sequenced within a study of blood T cell repertoires in COVID-19 (dated by TCRdb to between 2020 and 2021). In the study overall: Collaborator samples came from the United States, Italy and Spain and covered acute and convalescent phases of COVID-19. Sample metadata almost always included a de-identified subject ID, COVID-19 status, age in years and sex. Where available, HLA class I and class II types were obtained from metadata supplied by the sample provider rather than from assay-based typing. The repertoires were released in a freely available public database intended as a resource for research on the immune response to SARS-CoV-2. Samples came from the ongoing ImmuneRACE study (first 160 participants) plus 1,254 subjects from 6 global collaborators. The material from the prospective study consisted of cDNA or gDNA derived from T cells, B-cell-depleted T cells, or PBMCs. Deeply sampled blood TCRbeta repertoires from subjects exposed to, actively infected with, or recovered from COVID-19 were included in the dataset. On the study overall, not on this receptor specifically: The amount of clinical and demographic metadata varied by source and participant and was provided uncurated.

For this clone: No cognate antigen has been identified for it. Within one base of it there is no much larger clone, and no base qualities were kept.

Whole blood was collected in K2EDTA tubes by collaborating institutions according to the institutions' own protocols. For TCRbeta analysis, collaborator samples were shipped as frozen whole blood, as isolated PBMCs, or as DNA extracted from either sample type. TCRbeta CDR3 regions were amplified from genomic DNA by means of the immunoSEQ Assay, a bias-controlled multiplex PCR. The authors' pipeline ran thus. The number of nucleated cells in each sample was estimated from the amplification of reference gene primers within the assay. To quantify the absolute abundance of each unique TCRbeta CDR3 rearrangement, sequence reads were collapsed and filtered. For each sample, productive Simpson clonality was calculated as the square root of Simpson's diversity index over productive rearrangements. TCRdb provides this immuneACCESS table in a form limited to in-frame rearrangements. Some clones are lacking; in checked studies, under half of them reflect an unresolved V gene, and why the rest are absent is not known. V, J and clone size derive from that table, while D and trimming were established from the DNA sequence. This sample has 88,000 or so clones in its table, and 85% of those were observed once. 3.8% of the sample belongs to the ten largest clones.

The V and J ends are trimmed by 3 bases and 1 base, leaving 22 bases between them. The CDR3 covers 18 residues, taking in both the cysteine and the phenylalanine. Of all the DNA, just the CDR3 is kept, 54 bases in frame from base 1. From the germline V gene, CDR1 is SGHDT and CDR2 is YYEEEE. The sample consisted of peripheral blood. The clonotype comes from a man between 60 and 70 years old with acute or convalescent COVID-19. The V and J segments used are TRBV5-6 and TRBJ2-5; the D gene lacks a confident call. The bases read TGTGCCAGCAGCTACTTCTATCGCTACGTCGCCCCCCAAGAGACCCAGTACTTC. Translated, this gives CASSYFYRYVAPQETQYF.